This entry lists 15 T cell receptor beta chains sequenced from one sample in a study of molecular identifiers for immune sequencing clone quantification. One entry per CDR3 protein, called by TCRdb with MiXCR from the PCR reads. This table holds about 320,000 distinct CDR3 sequences, about a fifth found once. The source material was naive CD8+ T cells from blood, with Jurkat cell RNA spiked in. The subset denotes: FACS-sorted CD8+CD4-CCR7+CD45RA+ naive T cells. These TCRs come from a human donor in good health. Some libraries in this study had Jurkat cell RNA spiked in.

Notes on this clonotype: One end of the junction varies from germline; a read error may be responsible. The CDR3 bases are TGCAGTGCTAGAGGGGGAGCGGGACTATACAGTGAGCAGTTCTTC. This sequence encodes CSARGGAGLYSEQFF. The chain has TRBV20-1 and TRBJ2-1; TRBD2 agrees at 7 bases. The germline gives CDR1 DFQATT, CDR2 SNEGSKA (reference sequence). The CDR3 consists of 15 residues.

This clonotype was seen ten or more times. The chain carries TRBV12-3 or TRBV12-4 and TRBJ2-1; D possibly corresponds to TRBD2 (6 bases). With 4 bases removed from V and 7 bases from J, the gap between germline ends came to 14 bases. The CDR3 is made up of 14 amino acids. CDR3 sequence reads: CASSCWDCKNEQFF. The CDR3 DNA follows: TGTGCCAGCAGTTGCTGGGACTGCAAAAATGAGCAGTTCTTC.

This clonotype was seen repeatedly, ten times or more. The chain carries TRBV6-6 and TRBJ1-1, with 9 nucleotides matching TRBD1. Germline V gene lookup returns CDR1 MNHNY and CDR2 SVGAGI (reference sequence). This CDR3 is built from 14 residues. J lost 4 bases, V lost 2 bases, and 2 bases had no gene match. The CDR3 DNA sequence: TGTGCCAGCAGTTACGTGACAGGGGGCACTGAAGCTTTCTTT. This encodes CASSYVTGGTEAFF.

This clonotype was counted many times. The J gene is TRBJ2-7, the V gene TRBV28; D is unresolved. CDR1 is MDHEN and CDR2 is SYDVKM in the germline V gene. V was pared by 6 bases and J by 1 base, with 13 bases between. The CDR3 is 14 residues long. CDR3 residues: CASRTLPESYEQYF. In DNA, the CDR3 is TGTGCCAGCAGGACCCTTCCCGAGTCCTACGAGCAGTACTTC.

This clonotype came up a few times. The chain is built from TRBV12-5 and TRBJ2-2; D is ambiguous. From germline, CDR1 is LGHNT and CDR2 FRNRAP. V gave up 0 bases and J gave up 3 bases, with 11 bases separating them. The CDR3 extends over 16 amino acids. DNA of the CDR3: TGTGCTAGTGGTTTGGTACTACAGTTTGACACCGGGGAGCTGTTTTTT. Protein sequence: CASGLVLQFDTGELFF.

This clonotype appeared many times. CDR3: CASSHRGYNSPLHF. DNA for the CDR3: TGTGCCAGCAGTCACCGGGGTTATAATTCACCCCTCCACTTT. This chain links TRBV27 with TRBJ1-6; D call uncertain. The CDR3 runs to 14 residues. Looked up from germline, CDR1 is MNHEY and CDR2 is SMNVEV (reference sequence). Trimming left V 5 bases short and J 4 bases short, with 9 bases between.

This clonotype was seen ten or more times. The rearrangement uses TRBV4-3 and TRBJ2-7; 9 positions match TRBD1. The CDR3 loop spans 15 amino acids. CDR1 LGHNA and CDR2 YSLEER come from the germline V gene. V gave up 2 bases and J gave up 4 bases; unmatched junction bases: 6. The chain's CDR3 is CASSQSAQGAYEQYF. CDR3 bases: TGCGCCAGCAGCCAATCGGCACAGGGGGCTTACGAGCAGTACTTC.

The table lists this clonotype with many counts. The chain joins TRBV6-5 to TRBJ2-7, with D possibly matching TRBD1 (5 bases). The germline V and J ends were trimmed by 1 base and 1 base, with 8 bases remaining between them. Germline V CDR1 and CDR2: MNHEY, SVGAGI. This CDR3 spans 14 amino acids. The CDR3 DNA reads TGTGCCAGCAGTTACTTCCAGGGTTCCTACGAGCAGTACTTC. As protein: CASSYFQGSYEQYF.

This clonotype has a handful of counts. The V gene is TRBV28, the J gene TRBJ2-7; 8 nucleotides agree with TRBD2. The V and J ends lost 2 bases and 6 bases, in that order; junction bases with no gene match: 9. The CDR3 runs to 15 residues. The V gene's germline CDR1 is MDHEN and CDR2 SYDVKM. In DNA, the CDR3 is TGTGCCAGCAGTTTAGAAAGCGGGAGCGGGGCCGAGCAGTACTTC. Translated, it gives CASSLESGSGAEQYF. Filled out from reference TRBV28 and TRBJ2-7, the complete variable domain reads DVKVTQSSRYLVKRTGEKVFLECVQDMDHENMFWYRQDPGLGLRLIYFSYDVKMKEKGDIPEGYSVSREKKERFSLILESASTNQTSMYLCASSLESGSGAEQYFGPGTRLTVT.

Many counts were recorded for this clonotype. V gene TRBV4-1 combines with J gene TRBJ1-1; TRBD1 is a possible D gene (5 bases). The V and J ends lost 5 bases and 4 bases respectively, with 11 bases between them. The CDR3 covers 13 residues. CDR1 is MGHRA and CDR2 is YSYEKL in the germline V gene. The CDR3 bases are TGCGCCAGCAGCAAAGGGGAGCCCACTGAAGCTTTCTTT. It codes for CASSKGEPTEAFF.

The rearrangement links TRBV20-1 to TRBJ2-4; D is possibly TRBD2 (6 bases). V was trimmed by 0 bases and J by 5 bases, leaving 11 bases between them. There are 14 residues in the CDR3. Germline loops: CDR1 DFQATT, CDR2 SNEGSKA (reference sequence). The chain's CDR3 is CSARDIGGENIQYF. CDR3 in DNA: TGCAGTGCTAGAGATATCGGCGGGGAAAACATTCAGTACTTC.

As for this clonotype: A read error may be the cause here, since a much bigger clone is one base away. CDR3: CAGSQAGTTSETQYF. CDR3 sequence (DNA): TGTGCCGGCAGCCAAGCCGGGACCACTTCGGAGACCCAGTACTTC. The genes are TRBV14 and TRBJ2-5, with D possibly being TRBD1 or TRBD2 (5 bases each). The CDR3 runs to 15 residues. Per the germline V gene, CDR1 is SGHDN and CDR2 is FVKESK.

Details on this clonotype: Sequence at one end of the junction differs from germline and may be a read error. The V call is TRBV11-2, the J call TRBJ2-7, with TRBD1 matching over 9 bases. CDR1 and CDR2 (germline): SGHAT, FQNNGV. The CDR3 sequence is 14 residues long. Here the CDR3 reads CASSPGQGTYERYF. DNA of the CDR3: TGTGCCAGCAGCCCGGGACAGGGAACCTACGAGCGGTACTTC.

This clonotype has more than one count but fewer than ten. This sequence joins TRBV30 and TRBJ1-1; a possible D gene is TRBD1 (6 bases). This CDR3 is 15 amino acids long. V lost 0 bases, J lost 1 base, and 12 bases lay in between. Germline lookup yields CDR1 GTSNPN and CDR2 SVGIG (reference sequence). The CDR3 sequence is CAWSVPDRTNTEAFF. CDR3 nucleotides: TGTGCCTGGAGTGTACCCGACAGGACGAACACTGAAGCTTTCTTT.

In this sample, this clonotype turned up a few times. The V gene is TRBV12-3 or TRBV12-4, the J gene TRBJ2-3; D is ambiguous. The CDR3 contains 14 residues. The germline V and J ends were trimmed by 3 bases and 3 bases, with 10 bases remaining between them. The CDR3 spells CASSFDGKTDTQYF. The CDR3 nucleotides are TGTGCCAGCAGTTTTGATGGGAAGACAGATACGCAGTATTTT.